This T cell receptor beta chain was identified in a study of neoadjuvant anti-PD-1 for oral cavity cancer (dated by TCRdb to the early 2020s). Describing the broader study: Three to four biweekly doses of nivolumab at 3 mg/kg were mostly administered to patients before curative-intent surgical resection. The parent correlative cohort had 12 patients and a response rate of 30% to 35%. Under RECIST 1.1, a patient counted as a responder if showing complete response, partial response or stable disease, and as a non-responder if showing progression. Patients who did not progress were given a fourth nivolumab dose at about day 43 and had definitive surgical resection on days 50-56.

What the study reported, not specific to this receptor: After neoadjuvant nivolumab, T cell clonality (Gini index) in PBMCs was significantly higher in non-responders than in responders. The TCR analyses had only a few patients in each response group, and the authors called for validation in larger cohorts. Higher pretreatment blood Treg/Th17 ratios correlated with both higher pretreatment blood TCRbeta clonality and lower post-treatment tumor TCRbeta clonality.

Only one count was recorded for this clone. Its target antigen remains unknown. Base qualities are missing; no much larger clone stands one base away. The intended sense of this specimen's time point label: before neoadjuvant nivolumab. Patients were newly diagnosed with stage II-IVA oral cavity squamous cell carcinoma and had received no prior systemic or radiation treatment. The cohort was made up of patients with locally advanced, HPV-negative oral cavity squamous cell carcinoma. Peripheral blood mononuclear cells were analyzed directly and were not maintained or expanded in culture. The samples were obtained from a longitudinal correlative study of a single-arm phase II trial testing neoadjuvant nivolumab in oral cavity squamous cell carcinoma. Genomic DNA-based TCRbeta sequencing was performed on subject-matched pre- and post-treatment PBMCs and tumors from three responders and three non-responders. Peripheral blood mononuclear cells were drawn once before nivolumab treatment and a second time after treatment, when surgery took place. Genomic DNA was isolated from PBMCs using the Maxwell RSC DNA from Cells kit.

For deep sequencing, each PBMC sample was run in six replicates, with libraries mostly built from 400 to 550 ng of input genomic DNA. The immunoSEQ hsTCRbeta kit was used to prepare TCRbeta libraries according to the manufacturer's instructions. The completed libraries were mixed into a single pool at 3 nM, then sequenced with an Illumina NovaSeq 6000 S4 flow cell. The authors processed their data as follows. The immunoSEQ Analyzer was used for raw data preprocessing and quality control. The analysis was limited to productive rearrangements, and each clonotype was defined by a unique CDR3 amino acid sequence. Using the R package tcR, the researchers computed the Gini-Simpson index as their estimate of repertoire clonality. Student's t test was used to compare Gini indices, and Pearson correlation was used to assess associations with tumor size change. This immuneACCESS table, as held by TCRdb, lists in-frame sequences with V and J called but not all clones. Of the missing ones, under half trace to an unresolved V gene in checked studies; the others have no known cause. That table supplies the V and J calls and clone size; D and trimming were determined from the DNA. In all, the sample holds around 31,000 clones, and around nine tenths of those were seen once. About 4% of the sample belongs to the ten largest clones.

The CDR3 covers 14 residues, taking in both the cysteine and the phenylalanine. Of all the DNA, just the CDR3 is kept, 42 bases in frame from base 1. As encoded in the germline V gene (reference sequence), CDR1 is GTSNPN while CDR2 is SVGIG. V loses 0 bases at its end and J loses 2 bases; junction bases beyond the gene matches: 3. This receptor was identified in a person between 40 and 85 years old with oral cavity squamous cell carcinoma. The sequence links TRBV30 to TRBJ2-7; 8 bases in between match TRBD2. Sequenced material: PBMCs, taken before nivolumab (anti-PD-1) treatment. The DNA reads as follows: TGTGCCTGGAGTGTAGCGGGGGCCCCCTACGAGCAGTACTTC. It translates to CAWSVAGAPYEQYF.